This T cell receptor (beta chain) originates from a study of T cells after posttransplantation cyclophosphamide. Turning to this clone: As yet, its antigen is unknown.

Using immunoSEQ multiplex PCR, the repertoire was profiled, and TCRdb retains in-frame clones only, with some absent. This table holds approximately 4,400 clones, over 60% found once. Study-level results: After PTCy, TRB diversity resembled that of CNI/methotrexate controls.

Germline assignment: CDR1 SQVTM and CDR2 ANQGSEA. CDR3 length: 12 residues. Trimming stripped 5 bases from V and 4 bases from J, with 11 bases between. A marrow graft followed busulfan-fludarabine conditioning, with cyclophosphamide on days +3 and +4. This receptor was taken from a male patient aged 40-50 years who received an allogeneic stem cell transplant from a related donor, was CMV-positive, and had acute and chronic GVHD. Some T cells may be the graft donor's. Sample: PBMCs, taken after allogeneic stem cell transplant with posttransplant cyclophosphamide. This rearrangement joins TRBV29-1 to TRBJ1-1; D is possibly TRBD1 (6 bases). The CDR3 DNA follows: TGCAGCGTTCTCACAGGGAGCACTGAAGCTTTCTTT. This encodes CSVLTGSTEAFF.